This record covers a single TCR beta chain. Seattle enrolled patients during active infection and tracked them longitudinally. Generated by immunoSEQ multiplex PCR, the TCRdb table keeps only in-frame clones and is missing some. The table includes roughly 400,000 clones, 80% to 90% detected once. CDR3 size: 13 residues. The trim removed 5 bases at V and 6 bases at J, leaving 4 bases unmatched. The V gene's germline CDR1 is SGHVS and CDR2 FNYEAQ. These data are taken from a study of blood T cell repertoires in COVID-19. Study details: COVID-19 samples, acute and convalescent, were from the United States, Italy and Spain.

Sequencing was carried out using peripheral blood. This receptor was identified in a woman aged 60-75 years with COVID-19, enrolled during active disease. The rearrangement uses TRBV7-6 and TRBJ2-7; 10 bases are shared with TRBD1. DNA of the CDR3: TGTGCCAGCAGCCCTGGGACAGGGGTCGAGCAGTACTTC. Amino acid sequence: CASSPGTGVEQYF.